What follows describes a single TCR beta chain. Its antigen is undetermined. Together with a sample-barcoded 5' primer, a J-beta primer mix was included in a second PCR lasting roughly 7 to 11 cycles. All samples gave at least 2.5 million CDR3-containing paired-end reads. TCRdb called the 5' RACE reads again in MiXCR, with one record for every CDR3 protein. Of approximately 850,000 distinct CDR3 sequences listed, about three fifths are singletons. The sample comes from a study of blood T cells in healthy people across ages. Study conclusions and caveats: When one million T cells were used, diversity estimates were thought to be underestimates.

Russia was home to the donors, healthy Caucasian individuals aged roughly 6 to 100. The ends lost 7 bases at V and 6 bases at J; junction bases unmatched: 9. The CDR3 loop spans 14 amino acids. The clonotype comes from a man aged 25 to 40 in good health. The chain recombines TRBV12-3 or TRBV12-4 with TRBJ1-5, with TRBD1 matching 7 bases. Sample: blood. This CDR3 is CASTLTGSAQPQHF. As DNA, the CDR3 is TGTGCCAGCACCCTGACAGGGTCCGCTCAGCCCCAGCATTTT.